The count of the clone carrying this T cell receptor (beta chain) is one. The antigen remains unidentified. This entry is derived from a study of shared clonotypes between healthy human individuals. Study-level points and caveats: Unshared clonotypes carried lower generation probabilities than those common to all four donors.

The data were produced by immunoSEQ multiplex PCR, yet TCRdb's version contains in-frame clones alone and is incomplete. Here the sample spans 1.4 million or so clones, approximately 98.5% being singletons. Trimming removed 4 bases at V and 8 bases at J, with 6 bases between. Germline V CDR1 and CDR2: DFQATT, SNEGSKA (reference sequence). CDR3 length: 10 residues. The TCR sequence derives from a man younger than 45 in good health. The chain couples TRBV20-1 to TRBJ2-4; D is ambiguous. The sequenced material came from naive CD4+ T cells sorted from blood. Subset indicated: CD45RA+ positively selected. CDR3: CSATKDIQYF. CDR3 DNA: TGCAGTGCTACCAAGGACATTCAGTACTTC.